These 3 T cell receptor beta chains originate from one sample sequenced in a study of cytomegalovirus exposure and HLA in healthy donors. Use of 60 Vbeta and 13 Jbeta primers characterized the PCR. Profiled with immunoSEQ multiplex PCR; TCRdb holds only in-frame clones, not every one. The data show approximately 190,000 clones, approximately 84% seen once. Input material: PBMCs. These receptor sequences come from a man aged 45 to 65 in good health and CMV-seronegative.

V gene TRBV29-1 combines with J gene TRBJ1-1, with a possible D match to TRBD1 (5 bases). Trimming cost V 4 bases and J 5 bases, with 8 bases left between them. The germline V gene encodes CDR1 SQVTM and CDR2 ANQGSEA. CDR3 size: 11 residues. This chain's CDR3 is CSVVGVTEAFF. CDR3 in DNA: TGCAGCGTTGTAGGGGTAACTGAAGCTTTCTTT.

The V call is TRBV30, the J call TRBJ2-2; tentatively, D is TRBD1 (6 bases). The CDR3 is 13 amino acids. From germline, CDR1 is GTSNPN and CDR2 SVGIG (reference sequence). The V end lost 5 bases, the J end lost 6 bases, and 13 bases lay between the germline ends. Here the CDR3 reads CAWLGAGSGELFF. The CDR3, as DNA: TGTGCCTGGCTGGGGGCCGGGTCCGGGGAGCTGTTTTTT. Full variable domain (rest looked up from reference TRBV30 and TRBJ2-2): SQTIHQWPATLVQPVGSPLSLECTVEGTSNPNLYWYRQAAGRGLQLLFYSVGIGQISSEVPQNLSASRPQDRQFILSSKKLLLSDSGFYLCAWLGAGSGELFFGEGSRLTVL.

V gene TRBV6-1 combines with J gene TRBJ1-6, with D maybe TRBD1 (5 bases). This CDR3 region has 16 residues. Trimming cost V 4 bases and J 5 bases, with 15 bases left between them. Germline lookup yields CDR1 MNHNS and CDR2 SASEGT. CDR3 loop: CASSGFRVTNNSPLHF. The CDR3 nucleotides are TGTGCCAGCAGTGGATTCAGGGTCACTAATAATTCACCCCTCCACTTT.